A selection of T cell receptor beta chains follows, all from one sample in a study of shared clonotypes between healthy human individuals. This table comes from immunoSEQ multiplex PCR, and its TCRdb copy is limited to in-frame clones, with some not included. The sample shows hundreds of thousands of clones, around three quarters of them seen only once. The sample consisted of memory CD4+ T cells sorted from blood. These receptors were taken from a woman aged 30 to 39 in good health. The CDR3 runs from the conserved cysteine through the conserved F or W. A D gene is named only where the DNA matches it firmly. The listing skips clone size in some rows; elsewhere it reads once, few, many or a size class.

TRBV28	TRBJ1-5	-	TRBD1	CASTDEGTGWQPQHF	TGTGCCAGCACCGACGAGGGGACAGGGTGGCAGCCCCAGCATTTT
TRBV11-3	TRBJ2-3	-	-	CASSGLRGDTQYF	TGTGCCAGCTCGGGACTCCGCGGGGATACGCAGTATTTT
TRBV7-9	TRBJ2-7	few	TRBD2	CASSLTGGISYEQYF	TGTGCCAGCAGCTTAACGGGAGGGATTTCCTACGAGCAGTACTTC
TRBV7-9	TRBJ2-3	-	-	CASSLAEGLDTQYF	TGTGCCAGCAGCTTAGCGGAGGGCCTAGATACGCAGTATTTT
TRBV30	TRBJ2-2	-	-	CAWSYKGNTGELFF	TGTGCCTGGAGTTATAAGGGGAACACCGGGGAGCTGTTTTTT
TRBV2	TRBJ2-5	-	-	CASSRQETQYF	TGTGCCAGCAGTCGTCAGGAGACCCAGTACTTC
TRBV1	TRBJ2-1	-	-	CTSSPHSSGRADEQFF	TGCACCAGCAGCCCACATTCTAGCGGGAGGGCGGATGAGCAGTTCTTC
TRBV7-3	TRBJ2-1	-	-	CASSSARTLDSYNEQFF	TGTGCCAGCAGCTCCGCACGGACTCTTGATTCCTACAATGAGCAGTTCTTC
TRBV11-2	TRBJ2-1	once	TRBD2	CASSFLRGLGEFF	TGTGCCAGCAGCTTCCTCCGGGGACTAGGGGAGTTCTTC
TRBV9	TRBJ2-3	-	TRBD1	CASSTGTGFADTQYF	TGTGCCAGCAGCACCGGGACAGGGTTTGCAGATACGCAGTATTTT
TRBV18	TRBJ2-3	-	TRBD2	CASSLREGGSDTQYF	TGTGCCAGCTCATTGCGCGAGGGAGGGTCAGATACGCAGTATTTT
TRBV28	TRBJ2-3	-	-	CASSSYTPRDFITDTQYF	TGTGCCAGCAGTAGCTACACCCCAAGGGACTTCATCACAGATACGCAGTATTTT
TRBV18	TRBJ2-5	-	-	CASSPNGETQYF	TGTGCCAGCTCACCAAATGGAGAGACCCAGTACTTC
TRBV28	TRBJ2-3	-	-	CASSLFQAATQYF	TGTGCCAGCAGTTTATTCCAAGCGGCTACGCAGTATTTT
TRBV5-1	TRBJ2-7	-	-	CASSLEGRYEQYF	TGCGCCAGCAGCTTAGAGGGGCGCTACGAGCAGTACTTC
TRBV28	TRBJ2-3	-	-	CASSPAFISSTDTQYF	TGTGCCAGCAGCCCTGCATTCATCTCTAGCACAGATACGCAGTATTTT
TRBV19	TRBJ1-2	-	-	CASRFGGNYGYTF	TGTGCCAGTAGGTTTGGAGGGAACTATGGCTACACCTTC
TRBV7-9	TRBJ2-5	-	TRBD2	CASSPGTSLETQYF	TGTGCCAGCAGCCCAGGGACTAGTCTGGAGACCCAGTACTTC
TRBV2	TRBJ2-7	-	-	CASSAYYEQYF	TGTGCCAGCAGTGCTTACTACGAGCAGTACTTC
TRBV7-3	TRBJ2-2	once	TRBD1	CASSLTVNQGDTGELFF	TGTGCCAGCAGCTTAACGGTAAACCAGGGGGACACCGGGGAGCTGTTTTTT
TRBV11-2	TRBJ2-7	-	TRBD1	CASSERTGEGEQYF	TGTGCCAGCAGCGAAAGGACAGGGGAGGGTGAGCAGTACTTC
TRBV10-1	TRBJ1-1	-	-	CASSVSLGTEAFF	TGCGCCAGCAGTGTTAGTCTTGGGACTGAAGCTTTCTTT
TRBV19	TRBJ1-1	-	TRBD1	CASRQGTLNTEAFF	TGTGCCAGTCGACAGGGGACACTGAACACTGAAGCTTTCTTT
TRBV5-1	TRBJ2-1	-	TRBD2	CASSSGLMRGLEQFF	TGCGCCAGCAGCTCGGGACTAATGAGGGGTTTGGAGCAGTTCTTC
TRBV5-4	TRBJ2-3	-	TRBD2	CASSLAGGRGTDTQYF	TGTGCCAGCAGCTTGGCGGGCGGGAGGGGGACAGATACGCAGTATTTT
TRBV6-5	TRBJ2-3	-	-	CASSSTNTQYF	TGTGCCAGCAGTTCGACTAATACGCAGTATTTT
TRBV27	TRBJ1-1	once	-	CASSFVGFGTEAFF	TGTGCCAGCAGTTTTGTAGGATTTGGCACTGAAGCTTTCTTT
TRBV6-6	TRBJ2-7	-	TRBD2	CASWGGNWEQYF	TGTGCCAGTTGGGGGGGAAATTGGGAGCAGTACTTC
TRBV28	TRBJ2-2	-	TRBD1	CASSRGLRGHTGELFF	TGTGCCAGCAGTCGGGGGCTCAGGGGGCACACCGGGGAGCTGTTTTTT
TRBV19	TRBJ2-7	-	TRBD2	CASTGAGLAGVYEQYF	TGTGCCAGTACTGGGGCTGGACTAGCGGGAGTATACGAGCAGTACTTC
TRBV30	TRBJ1-4	-	-	CAWDGGDNEKLFF	TGTGCCTGGGACGGTGGGGATAATGAAAAACTGTTTTTT
TRBV7-9	TRBJ1-2	-	-	CASSQLTANYGYTF	TGTGCCAGCAGCCAACTGACAGCTAACTATGGCTACACCTTC
TRBV11-2	TRBJ1-5	-	-	CASSTDTLSNQPQHF	TGTGCCAGCAGCACAGACACCCTTAGCAATCAGCCCCAGCATTTT
TRBV5-4	TRBJ2-3	-	-	CASSSGPEGDTQYF	TGTGCCAGCAGCTCGGGACCCGAGGGGGATACGCAGTATTTT
TRBV10-1	TRBJ1-1	-	-	CASSDPDREAFF	TGCGCCAGCAGTGACCCGGACAGAGAAGCTTTCTTT
TRBV28	TRBJ1-3	few	-	CASTAGKGGNTIYF	TGTGCCAGCACTGCGGGGAAAGGCGGAAACACCATATATTTT
TRBV6-6	TRBJ2-3	-	TRBD2	CASTASGRRADTQYF	TGTGCCAGCACGGCTAGCGGGAGACGTGCAGATACGCAGTATTTT
TRBV11-2	TRBJ2-2	-	TRBD1	CASSLRGQAFAGELFF	TGTGCCAGCAGCTTACGGGGACAGGCTTTTGCCGGGGAGCTGTTTTTT
TRBV30	TRBJ1-1	-	-	CAWSVNRNTEAFF	TGTGCCTGGAGTGTAAACAGGAACACTGAAGCTTTCTTT
TRBV7-2	TRBJ2-4	-	-	CASSSISVNIQYF	TGTGCCAGCAGCTCGATTTCGGTAAACATTCAGTACTTC
TRBV7-2	TRBJ2-2	-	-	CASSSEGTDSVGELFF	TGTGCCAGCAGCTCTGAGGGGACGGACTCTGTAGGGGAGCTGTTTTTT
TRBV19	TRBJ1-5	-	-	CASSIVGGNSNQPQHF	TGTGCCAGTAGTATAGTAGGGGGGAATAGCAATCAGCCCCAGCATTTT
TRBV19	TRBJ2-3	few	TRBD2	CATNPGGSTDTQYF	TGTGCCACCAACCCGGGGGGTTCCACAGATACGCAGTATTTT
TRBV28	TRBJ1-4	-	-	CASSLLQGKGEKLFF	TGTGCCAGCAGTTTACTACAGGGCAAGGGTGAAAAACTGTTTTTT
TRBV5-1	TRBJ2-3	-	-	CASSLHKDTQYF	TGCGCCAGCAGCCTTCATAAAGATACGCAGTATTTT
TRBV19	TRBJ2-7	-	TRBD1	CASSIEGGIYEQYF	TGTGCCAGTAGTATAGAAGGGGGCATCTACGAGCAGTACTTC
TRBV7-2	TRBJ1-1	-	-	CASRAHPTENTEAFF	TGTGCCAGCAGGGCGCACCCTACAGAGAACACTGAAGCTTTCTTT
TRBV19	TRBJ2-6	-	-	CASSMWTQANVLTF	TGTGCCAGTAGTATGTGGACGCAGGCCAACGTCCTGACTTTC
TRBV19	TRBJ2-3	-	TRBD1	CASRRTGATDTQYF	TGTGCCAGTAGGAGGACAGGGGCCACAGATACGCAGTATTTT